The 2 T cell receptor beta chains reported below all come from one sample, sequenced in a study of T cell changes during pregnancy in multiple sclerosis. Here immunoSEQ multiplex PCR was the method, and the copy in TCRdb shows in-frame clones only, minus some. There are some 41,000 clones in the sample; approximately 90% occur only once, and around 1.5% lies in the top ten. Sequencing used PBMCs (not recorded whether the cells were cultured). The receptors shown here come from a female donor with multiple sclerosis, enrolled in a pregnancy study.

J is TRBJ2-3 and V is TRBV4-1, with 7 bases fitting TRBD1. CDR1 is MGHRA and CDR2 is YSYEKL in the germline V gene. Germline trimming cut 1 base from V and 2 bases from J; bases unmatched to any gene: 6. CDR3 length: 16 amino acids. In nucleotides, the CDR3 is TGCGCCAGCAGCCAAGTGACAGGGCCCTCCACAGATACGCAGTATTTT. Its translation: CASSQVTGPSTDTQYF.

The genes are TRBV7-9 and TRBJ2-2; D call uncertain. There are 13 residues in the CDR3. Between the trimmed V and J ends, which lost 4 bases and 7 bases, there was a span of 10 bases. CDR1 and CDR2 from the germline V gene are SEHNR and FQNEAQ (reference sequence). The CDR3: CASSSGRDGELFF. CDR3 in DNA: TGTGCCAGCAGCTCCGGCCGTGACGGGGAGCTGTTTTTT.